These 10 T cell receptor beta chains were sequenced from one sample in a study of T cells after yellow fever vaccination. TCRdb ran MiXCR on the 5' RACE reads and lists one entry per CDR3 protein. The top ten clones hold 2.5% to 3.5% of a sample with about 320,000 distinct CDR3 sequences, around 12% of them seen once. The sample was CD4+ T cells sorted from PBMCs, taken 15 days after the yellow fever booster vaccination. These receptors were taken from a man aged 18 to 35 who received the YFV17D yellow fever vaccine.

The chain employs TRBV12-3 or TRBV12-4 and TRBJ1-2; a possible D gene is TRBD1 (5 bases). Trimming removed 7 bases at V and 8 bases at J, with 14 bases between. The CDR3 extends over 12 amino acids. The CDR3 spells CASTRSGAGYTF. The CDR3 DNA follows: TGTGCCAGCACCCGATCTGGGGCCGGCTACACCTTC.

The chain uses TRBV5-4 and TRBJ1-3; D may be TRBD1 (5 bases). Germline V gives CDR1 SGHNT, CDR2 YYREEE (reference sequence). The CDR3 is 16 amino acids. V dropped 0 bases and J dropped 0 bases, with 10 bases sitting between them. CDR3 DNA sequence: TGTGCCAGCAGCTTGGATCAGGGCCTCTCTGGAAACACCATATATTTT. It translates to CASSLDQGLSGNTIYF.

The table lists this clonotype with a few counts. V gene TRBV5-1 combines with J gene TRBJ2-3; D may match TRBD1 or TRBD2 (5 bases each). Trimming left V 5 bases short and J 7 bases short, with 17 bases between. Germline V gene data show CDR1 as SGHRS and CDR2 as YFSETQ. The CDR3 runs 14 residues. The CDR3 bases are TGCGCCAGCAGATGGGGGAACGATGCTAATACGCAGTATTTT. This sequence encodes CASRWGNDANTQYF. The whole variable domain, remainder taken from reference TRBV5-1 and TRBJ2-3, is KAGVTQTPRYLIKTRGQQVTLSCSPISGHRSVSWYQQTPGQGLQFLFEYFSETQRNKGNFPGRFSGRQFSNSRSEMNVSTLELGDSALYLCASRWGNDANTQYFGPGTRLTVL.

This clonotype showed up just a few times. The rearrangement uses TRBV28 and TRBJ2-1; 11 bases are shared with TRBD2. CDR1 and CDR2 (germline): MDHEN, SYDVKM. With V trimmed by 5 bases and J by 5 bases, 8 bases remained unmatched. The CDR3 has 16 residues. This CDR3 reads CASSKGGLAVHNEQFF. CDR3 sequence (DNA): TGTGCCAGCAGTAAAGGGGGACTAGCGGTTCACAATGAGCAGTTCTTC.

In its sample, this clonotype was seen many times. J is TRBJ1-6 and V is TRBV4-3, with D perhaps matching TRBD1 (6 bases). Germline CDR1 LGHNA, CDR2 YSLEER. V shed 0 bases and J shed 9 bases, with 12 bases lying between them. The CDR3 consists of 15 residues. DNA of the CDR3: TGCGCCAGCAGCCAAGATGACAGGAGAGGTTCACCCCTCCACTTT. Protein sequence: CASSQDDRRGSPLHF.

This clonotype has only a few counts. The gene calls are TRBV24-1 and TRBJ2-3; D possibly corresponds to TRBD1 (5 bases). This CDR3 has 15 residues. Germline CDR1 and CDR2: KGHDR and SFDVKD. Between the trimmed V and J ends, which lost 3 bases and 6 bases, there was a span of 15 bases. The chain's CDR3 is CATSDPSGARDTQYF. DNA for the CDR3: TGTGCCACCAGTGATCCGAGTGGGGCCAGGGATACGCAGTATTTT.

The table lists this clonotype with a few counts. CDR3 bases: TGTGCTAGTGGTCCTTATCATAGCTATGGCTACACCTTC. Translated: CASGPYHSYGYTF. The chain has TRBV12-5 and TRBJ1-2; no firm D call. V lost 5 bases and J lost 4, with 11 bases in between. Germline loops: CDR1 LGHNT, CDR2 FRNRAP. The CDR3 is 13 residues long.

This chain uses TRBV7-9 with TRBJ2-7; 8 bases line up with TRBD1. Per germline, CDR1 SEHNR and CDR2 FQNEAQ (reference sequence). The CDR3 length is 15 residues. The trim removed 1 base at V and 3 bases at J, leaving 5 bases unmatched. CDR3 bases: TGTGCCAGCAGCTTAGTTAAGGACAGGGTCTACGAGCAGTACTTC. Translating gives CASSLVKDRVYEQYF.

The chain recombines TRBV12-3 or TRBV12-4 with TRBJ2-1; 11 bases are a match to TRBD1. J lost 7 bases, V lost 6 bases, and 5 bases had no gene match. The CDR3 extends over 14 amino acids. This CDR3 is CASRPGQGVNEQFF. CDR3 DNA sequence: TGTGCCAGCAGGCCGGGACAGGGGGTAAATGAGCAGTTCTTC.

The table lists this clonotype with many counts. CDR3: CASSLRGGAYNQPQHF. As DNA, the CDR3 is TGTGCCAGCAGTTTAAGGGGGGGCGCCTACAATCAGCCCCAGCATTTT. This rearrangement joins TRBV21-1 to TRBJ1-5; no DNA check was done on the table's D call, TRBD1. TRBV21-1 is a known pseudogene. This CDR3 is built from 16 residues.